This entry features one TCR beta chain sequence. What it binds is not known. The protocol was immunoSEQ multiplex PCR, while the TCRdb copy is restricted to in-frame clones and leaves out a portion. The sample shows 90,000 or so clones, roughly 86% of them seen only once. The V and J ends lost 5 bases and 5 bases respectively, with 12 bases between them. CDR1 is MNHEY, CDR2 SMNVEV, per germline (reference sequence). The CDR3 runs 13 residues. The entry originates in a study of OX40 agonist ivuxolimab in advanced cancers. The study, taken as a whole, reports: At 0.1 to 3.0 mg/kg and by week 6, CD4+ and CD8+ T cells in the blood had expanded clonally.

The input for sequencing was CD4+ or CD8+ T cells sorted from blood, taken in a trial of the OX40 agonist ivuxolimab. The genes are TRBV27 and TRBJ1-1; TRBD1 is a possible D gene (6 bases). The origin of this receptor is an adult with an advanced solid tumor such as melanoma, head and neck, liver or kidney cancer. CDR3 sequence (DNA): TGTGCCAGCAGTAAACAGGGTAGGACTGAAGCTTTCTTT. Protein: CASSKQGRTEAFF.